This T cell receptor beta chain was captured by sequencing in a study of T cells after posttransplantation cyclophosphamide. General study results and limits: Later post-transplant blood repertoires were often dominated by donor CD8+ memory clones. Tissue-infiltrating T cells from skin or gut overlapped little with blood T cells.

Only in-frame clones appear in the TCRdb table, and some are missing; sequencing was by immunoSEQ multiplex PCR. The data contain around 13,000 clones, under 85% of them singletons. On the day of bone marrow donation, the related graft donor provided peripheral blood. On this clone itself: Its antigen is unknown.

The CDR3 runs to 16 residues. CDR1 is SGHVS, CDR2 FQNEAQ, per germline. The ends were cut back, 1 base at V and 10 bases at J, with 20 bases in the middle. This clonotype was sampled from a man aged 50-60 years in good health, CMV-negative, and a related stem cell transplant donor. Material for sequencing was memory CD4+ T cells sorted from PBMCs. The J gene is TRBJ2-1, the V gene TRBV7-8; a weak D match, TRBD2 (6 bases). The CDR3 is CASSLDSLAMNWEQFF. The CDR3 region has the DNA TGTGCCAGCAGCTTAGATTCCCTAGCGATGAATTGGGAGCAGTTCTTC.